This T cell receptor (beta chain) emerged from a study of T cell repertoires in cytomegalovirus infection. CDR1 SEHNR and CDR2 FQNEAQ come from the germline V gene (reference sequence). Losses at the gene ends were 7 bases for V and 2 bases for J; bases not matched to a gene: 11. The CDR3 spans 16 residues. TCRdb re-analysed the reads in MiXCR, keeping a single row per CDR3 protein. The data contain around 740,000 distinct CDR3 sequences, less than 40% of them seen just once; the ten biggest clones take up around 2.8%. The V call is TRBV7-9, the J call TRBJ1-2; TRBD1 agrees at 9 bases. Sequencing was performed on PBMCs. The receptor's source is a human donor in good health (CMV status not recorded). Some clones in this sample may be carry-over from other donors' samples. CDR3 nucleotides: TGTGCCAGCATTGGAGCGGGACAGGGACTCAACTATGGCTACACCTTC. Its protein is CASIGAGQGLNYGYTF.